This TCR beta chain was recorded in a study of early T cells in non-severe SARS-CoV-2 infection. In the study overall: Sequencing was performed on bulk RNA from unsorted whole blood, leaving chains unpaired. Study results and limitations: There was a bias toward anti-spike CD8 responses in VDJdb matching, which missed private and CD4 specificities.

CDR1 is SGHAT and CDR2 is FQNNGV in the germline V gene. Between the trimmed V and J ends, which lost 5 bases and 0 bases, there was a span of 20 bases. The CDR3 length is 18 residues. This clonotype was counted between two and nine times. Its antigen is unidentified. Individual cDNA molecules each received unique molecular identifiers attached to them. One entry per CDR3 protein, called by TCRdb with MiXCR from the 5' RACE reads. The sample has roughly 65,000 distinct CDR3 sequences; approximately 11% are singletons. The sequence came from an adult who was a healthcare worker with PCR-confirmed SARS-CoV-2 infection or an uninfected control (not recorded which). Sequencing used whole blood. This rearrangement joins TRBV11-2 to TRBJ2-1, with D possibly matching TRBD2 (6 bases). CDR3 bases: TGTGCCAGCAGCGACGTTAGCGGCCTCGCTAGCTCCTACAATGAGCAGTTCTTC. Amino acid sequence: CASSDVSGLASSYNEQFF.